This section outlines one T cell receptor (beta chain) sequence together with its context. Its target is not known. The study sampled blood at baseline, cycle 4 day 1, and cycle 7 day 1. The sample belongs to a study of OX40 agonist ivuxolimab in advanced cancers. Looking at the study overall: Ivuxolimab doses were 0.01, 0.1, 0.3, 1.5, 3 or 10 mg/kg every 2 weeks.

Study conclusions and caveats: The average count of expanded clones was higher among CD8+ T cells than among CD4+. Near-lowest levels of clonal expansion characterized partial responders at 0.1-3.0 mg/kg.

Only in-frame clones appear in the TCRdb table, and some are missing; sequencing was by immunoSEQ multiplex PCR. The sample has some 63,000 clones, 80% to 85% seen once. Germline CDR1 reads SGHAT; CDR2 reads FQNNGV. The CDR3 has 15 residues. The specimen comprised CD4+ or CD8+ T cells sorted from blood, sampled in a trial of the OX40 agonist ivuxolimab. This TCR derives from an adult with an advanced solid tumor such as melanoma, head and neck, liver or kidney cancer. This chain joins TRBV11-2 and TRBJ2-5; 9 bases match TRBD1. The end of the DNA is better explained by TRBJ2-7, so the J call may be wrong. CDR3 DNA sequence: TGTGCCAGCAGCTCGAACAGGGGGCGGGTGGGCGAGCAGTACTTC. Encoded protein: CASSSNRGRVGEQYF.